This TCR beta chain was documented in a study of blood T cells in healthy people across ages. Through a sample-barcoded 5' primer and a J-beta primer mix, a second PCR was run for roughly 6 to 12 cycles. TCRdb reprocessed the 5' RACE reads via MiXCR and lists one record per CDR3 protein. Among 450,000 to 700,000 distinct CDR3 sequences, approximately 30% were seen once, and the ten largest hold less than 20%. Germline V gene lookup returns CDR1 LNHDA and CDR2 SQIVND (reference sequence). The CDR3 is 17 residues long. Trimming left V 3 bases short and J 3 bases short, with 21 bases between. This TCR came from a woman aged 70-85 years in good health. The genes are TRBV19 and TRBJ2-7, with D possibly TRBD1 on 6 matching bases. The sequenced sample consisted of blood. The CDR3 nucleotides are TGTGCCAGTAGTATTGGGCAGGGGCAGGGCTCGGTCTACGAGCAGTACTTC. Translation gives CASSIGQGQGSVYEQYF.